Below, 17 T cell receptor beta chains from the same sample are listed, as sequenced in a study of T cell repertoires in cytomegalovirus infection (dated by TCRdb to about 2019). Sequencing relied on an Illumina HiSeq 1500. Using fastp trimming at Q25 and MiXCR clonotype assembly, TCRdb reanalyzed the public sequencing data and kept in-frame beta chains. Under each unique CDR3 protein, matching rows form one entry showing the most common genes and DNA. The sample contains about 600,000 distinct CDR3 sequences, less than 25% of them found a single time. The top ten hold 7.5% to 9% of the sample. The sequenced sample was CD8+ T cells from PBMCs. These receptors came from a human donor in good health (CMV status not recorded). Some clones in this sample may be carry-over from other donors' samples.

Only a few counts were recorded for this clonotype. The chain joins TRBV10-3 to TRBJ2-1; 14 bases match TRBD2. Germline V gives CDR1 ENHRY, CDR2 SYGVKD. The trim removed 2 bases at V and 1 base at J, leaving 4 bases unmatched. CDR3 length: 18 amino acids. In DNA, the CDR3 is TGTGCCATCAGTGAGGGGGGACTAGCGGGGGCTTCCTACAATGAGCAGTTCTTC. Translated: CAISEGGLAGASYNEQFF.

This clonotype was detected only a few times. V and J are TRBV10-3 and TRBJ2-2, with D possibly matching TRBD2 (5 bases). V lost 3 bases and J lost 3, with 11 bases in between. CDR1 and CDR2 from the germline V gene are ENHRY and SYGVKD. CDR3 size: 15 residues. The CDR3 reads CAISELGWDTGELFF. CDR3 bases: TGTGCCATCAGTGAACTAGGATGGGACACCGGGGAGCTGTTTTTT.

The chain links TRBV29-1 to TRBJ2-7; no definite D call. The CDR3 sequence is 12 residues long. V lost 6 bases to trimming and J lost 3 bases, with 12 bases between them. Germline-derived CDR1 and CDR2 are SQVTM and ANQGSEA. The CDR3 sequence is CSVPGPRYEQYF. CDR3 nucleotide sequence: TGCAGCGTCCCGGGCCCCCGCTACGAGCAGTACTTC.

The sample holds many counts of this clonotype. The gene calls are TRBV10-3 and TRBJ2-1, with a possible D match to TRBD2 (5 bases). From germline, CDR1 is ENHRY and CDR2 SYGVKD. The CDR3 loop spans 16 amino acids. Trimming pared 6 bases from V and 0 bases from J, leaving 15 bases between. CDR3: CAIREVGLSSYNEQFF. The CDR3 DNA reads TGTGCCATCAGGGAAGTAGGACTGAGCTCCTACAATGAGCAGTTCTTC.

This clonotype was seen many times. This sequence joins TRBV7-9 and TRBJ2-1, with 9 bases that match TRBD1. V was clipped by 4 bases and J by 4 bases; unmatched bases: 20. This CDR3 contains 20 residues. The V gene's germline CDR1 is SEHNR and CDR2 FQNEAQ (reference sequence). The CDR3 sequence: CASSSARQPQGAALYNEQFF. The CDR3 DNA is TGTGCCAGCAGCTCTGCAAGACAACCACAGGGGGCAGCGCTTTACAATGAGCAGTTCTTC.

There are a few counts of this clonotype. The V gene is TRBV7-9, the J gene TRBJ2-7, with TRBD1 identical over 10 bases. The CDR3 extends over 15 amino acids. Germline CDR1 and CDR2: SEHNR and FQNEAQ (reference sequence). V was clipped by 5 bases and J by 4 bases; unmatched bases: 8. The CDR3 reads CASSLGQGKNYEQYF. The CDR3 DNA follows: TGTGCCAGCAGCCTGGGACAGGGGAAGAATTACGAGCAGTACTTC.

The CDR3, as DNA: TGCAGTGCTAGAGAGGCTAGCGGGGCCTACGAGCAGTACTTC. This translates into CSAREASGAYEQYF. This chain uses TRBV20-1 with TRBJ2-7; 9 bases match TRBD2. The junction had 2 bases not matched to a gene; V was cut back by 0 bases and J by 2 bases. The CDR3 contains 14 residues. The germline V gene encodes CDR1 DFQATT and CDR2 SNEGSKA (reference sequence).

Turning to this clonotype: The junction departs from germline at one end; a sequencing error may be responsible. V gene TRBV20-1 combines with J gene TRBJ1-3; D is uncertain. CDR3 length: 14 residues. CDR1 DFQATT and CDR2 SNEGSKA come from the germline V gene (reference sequence). In DNA form, the CDR3 reads TGCAGTGCTAGAGGGGCACATTCTGGAAACATCATATATTTT. Its protein is CSARGAHSGNIIYF.

This clonotype was observed a handful of times. This rearrangement joins TRBV7-9 to TRBJ2-1; 10 bases align to TRBD2. The CDR3 runs 19 residues. Germline V gene data show CDR1 as SEHNR and CDR2 as FQNEAQ (reference sequence). Germline trimming cut 0 bases from V and 6 bases from J; bases unmatched to any gene: 14. CDR3 sequence reads: CASSLAPRASGGISNEQFF. The CDR3 region has the DNA TGTGCCAGCAGCTTAGCTCCCAGGGCTAGCGGGGGCATATCCAATGAGCAGTTCTTC.

This clonotype was counted ten times or more. The V call is TRBV6-1, the J call TRBJ2-3; TRBD2 aligns across 7 bases. Germline CDR1 reads MNHNS; CDR2 reads SASEGT. The CDR3 runs to 17 residues. The ends lost 6 bases at V and 1 base at J; junction bases unmatched: 13. CDR3 DNA: TGTGCCAGCAGGAAGGGGTGGCCGGCGGGGGGCACAGATACGCAGTATTTT. It is translated as CASRKGWPAGGTDTQYF.

The table lists this clonotype with a count of one. This chain links TRBV29-1 with TRBJ2-1; 11 bases line up with TRBD2. This CDR3 is built from 14 residues. The V gene's germline CDR1 is SQVTM and CDR2 ANQGSEA. With V trimmed by 5 bases and J by 5 bases, 5 bases remained unmatched. CDR3 in DNA: TGCAGCGTTTCTAGCGGGGGGCCAGACAATGAGCAGTTCTTC. Translated: CSVSSGGPDNEQFF.

The chain joins TRBV19 to TRBJ2-1; 7 bases match TRBD1. Germline lookup yields CDR1 LNHDA and CDR2 SQIVND (reference sequence). CDR3 size: 15 residues. V lost 4 bases, J lost 2 bases, and 5 bases stayed unmatched. The CDR3: CASSTTGDTYNEQFF. The CDR3 DNA sequence: TGTGCCAGTAGTACCACAGGGGACACCTACAATGAGCAGTTCTTC.

The rearrangement joins TRBV20-1 to TRBJ2-1; possible D gene TRBD1, 6 bases. Per the germline V gene, CDR1 is DFQATT and CDR2 is SNEGSKA (reference sequence). Trimming cost V 0 bases and J 1 base, with 13 bases left between them. This CDR3 is built from 16 residues. The CDR3 reads CSARDKSRGSYNEQFF. For the CDR3, the DNA is TGCAGTGCTAGAGATAAGTCCAGGGGATCCTACAATGAGCAGTTCTTC.

The V and J genes are TRBV2 and TRBJ2-7, with D perhaps TRBD1 or TRBD2 (5 bases each). Trimming stripped 8 bases from V and 2 bases from J, with 16 bases between. Germline CDR1 and CDR2: SNHLY and FYNNEI. The CDR3 is 14 amino acids. The CDR3 reads CASLMRDRPYEQYV. The CDR3 DNA is TGTGCCAGCCTCATGAGGGACCGACCCTACGAGCAGTACGTC.

The chain links TRBV19 to TRBJ2-2, with 9 bases identical to TRBD1. The germline CDR1 and CDR2 sequences are LNHDA and SQIVND (reference sequence). V lost 5 bases and J lost 2; bases outside the gene matches: 6. This CDR3 is 16 amino acids long. CDR3 region: CASSDDRGSNTGELFF. For the CDR3, the DNA is TGTGCCAGTAGTGACGACAGGGGGTCCAACACCGGGGAGCTGTTTTTT.

A remark on this clonotype: At one boundary the junction diverges from the germline segment, which might be a read error. V gene TRBV7-9 combines with J gene TRBJ2-3; 11 nucleotides agree with TRBD2. Germline CDR1 is SEHNR and CDR2 is FQNEAQ (reference sequence). The CDR3 loop spans 15 amino acids. This CDR3 reads CASSTTSGVTGTQYF. The CDR3 bases are TGTGCCAGCAGCACGACTAGCGGGGTTACAGGTACGCAGTATTTT.

This clonotype was detected many times. This chain connects TRBV5-6 to TRBJ2-1, with D perhaps given as TRBD1 or TRBD2 (5 bases each). Trimming removed 4 bases at V and 3 bases at J, with 14 bases between. This CDR3 contains 15 residues. Germline assignment: CDR1 SGHDT and CDR2 YYEEEE. CDR3 coding DNA: TGTGCCAGCAGCCCCCTCGGGACCTTCTACAATGAGCAGTTCTTC. This translates into CASSPLGTFYNEQFF.